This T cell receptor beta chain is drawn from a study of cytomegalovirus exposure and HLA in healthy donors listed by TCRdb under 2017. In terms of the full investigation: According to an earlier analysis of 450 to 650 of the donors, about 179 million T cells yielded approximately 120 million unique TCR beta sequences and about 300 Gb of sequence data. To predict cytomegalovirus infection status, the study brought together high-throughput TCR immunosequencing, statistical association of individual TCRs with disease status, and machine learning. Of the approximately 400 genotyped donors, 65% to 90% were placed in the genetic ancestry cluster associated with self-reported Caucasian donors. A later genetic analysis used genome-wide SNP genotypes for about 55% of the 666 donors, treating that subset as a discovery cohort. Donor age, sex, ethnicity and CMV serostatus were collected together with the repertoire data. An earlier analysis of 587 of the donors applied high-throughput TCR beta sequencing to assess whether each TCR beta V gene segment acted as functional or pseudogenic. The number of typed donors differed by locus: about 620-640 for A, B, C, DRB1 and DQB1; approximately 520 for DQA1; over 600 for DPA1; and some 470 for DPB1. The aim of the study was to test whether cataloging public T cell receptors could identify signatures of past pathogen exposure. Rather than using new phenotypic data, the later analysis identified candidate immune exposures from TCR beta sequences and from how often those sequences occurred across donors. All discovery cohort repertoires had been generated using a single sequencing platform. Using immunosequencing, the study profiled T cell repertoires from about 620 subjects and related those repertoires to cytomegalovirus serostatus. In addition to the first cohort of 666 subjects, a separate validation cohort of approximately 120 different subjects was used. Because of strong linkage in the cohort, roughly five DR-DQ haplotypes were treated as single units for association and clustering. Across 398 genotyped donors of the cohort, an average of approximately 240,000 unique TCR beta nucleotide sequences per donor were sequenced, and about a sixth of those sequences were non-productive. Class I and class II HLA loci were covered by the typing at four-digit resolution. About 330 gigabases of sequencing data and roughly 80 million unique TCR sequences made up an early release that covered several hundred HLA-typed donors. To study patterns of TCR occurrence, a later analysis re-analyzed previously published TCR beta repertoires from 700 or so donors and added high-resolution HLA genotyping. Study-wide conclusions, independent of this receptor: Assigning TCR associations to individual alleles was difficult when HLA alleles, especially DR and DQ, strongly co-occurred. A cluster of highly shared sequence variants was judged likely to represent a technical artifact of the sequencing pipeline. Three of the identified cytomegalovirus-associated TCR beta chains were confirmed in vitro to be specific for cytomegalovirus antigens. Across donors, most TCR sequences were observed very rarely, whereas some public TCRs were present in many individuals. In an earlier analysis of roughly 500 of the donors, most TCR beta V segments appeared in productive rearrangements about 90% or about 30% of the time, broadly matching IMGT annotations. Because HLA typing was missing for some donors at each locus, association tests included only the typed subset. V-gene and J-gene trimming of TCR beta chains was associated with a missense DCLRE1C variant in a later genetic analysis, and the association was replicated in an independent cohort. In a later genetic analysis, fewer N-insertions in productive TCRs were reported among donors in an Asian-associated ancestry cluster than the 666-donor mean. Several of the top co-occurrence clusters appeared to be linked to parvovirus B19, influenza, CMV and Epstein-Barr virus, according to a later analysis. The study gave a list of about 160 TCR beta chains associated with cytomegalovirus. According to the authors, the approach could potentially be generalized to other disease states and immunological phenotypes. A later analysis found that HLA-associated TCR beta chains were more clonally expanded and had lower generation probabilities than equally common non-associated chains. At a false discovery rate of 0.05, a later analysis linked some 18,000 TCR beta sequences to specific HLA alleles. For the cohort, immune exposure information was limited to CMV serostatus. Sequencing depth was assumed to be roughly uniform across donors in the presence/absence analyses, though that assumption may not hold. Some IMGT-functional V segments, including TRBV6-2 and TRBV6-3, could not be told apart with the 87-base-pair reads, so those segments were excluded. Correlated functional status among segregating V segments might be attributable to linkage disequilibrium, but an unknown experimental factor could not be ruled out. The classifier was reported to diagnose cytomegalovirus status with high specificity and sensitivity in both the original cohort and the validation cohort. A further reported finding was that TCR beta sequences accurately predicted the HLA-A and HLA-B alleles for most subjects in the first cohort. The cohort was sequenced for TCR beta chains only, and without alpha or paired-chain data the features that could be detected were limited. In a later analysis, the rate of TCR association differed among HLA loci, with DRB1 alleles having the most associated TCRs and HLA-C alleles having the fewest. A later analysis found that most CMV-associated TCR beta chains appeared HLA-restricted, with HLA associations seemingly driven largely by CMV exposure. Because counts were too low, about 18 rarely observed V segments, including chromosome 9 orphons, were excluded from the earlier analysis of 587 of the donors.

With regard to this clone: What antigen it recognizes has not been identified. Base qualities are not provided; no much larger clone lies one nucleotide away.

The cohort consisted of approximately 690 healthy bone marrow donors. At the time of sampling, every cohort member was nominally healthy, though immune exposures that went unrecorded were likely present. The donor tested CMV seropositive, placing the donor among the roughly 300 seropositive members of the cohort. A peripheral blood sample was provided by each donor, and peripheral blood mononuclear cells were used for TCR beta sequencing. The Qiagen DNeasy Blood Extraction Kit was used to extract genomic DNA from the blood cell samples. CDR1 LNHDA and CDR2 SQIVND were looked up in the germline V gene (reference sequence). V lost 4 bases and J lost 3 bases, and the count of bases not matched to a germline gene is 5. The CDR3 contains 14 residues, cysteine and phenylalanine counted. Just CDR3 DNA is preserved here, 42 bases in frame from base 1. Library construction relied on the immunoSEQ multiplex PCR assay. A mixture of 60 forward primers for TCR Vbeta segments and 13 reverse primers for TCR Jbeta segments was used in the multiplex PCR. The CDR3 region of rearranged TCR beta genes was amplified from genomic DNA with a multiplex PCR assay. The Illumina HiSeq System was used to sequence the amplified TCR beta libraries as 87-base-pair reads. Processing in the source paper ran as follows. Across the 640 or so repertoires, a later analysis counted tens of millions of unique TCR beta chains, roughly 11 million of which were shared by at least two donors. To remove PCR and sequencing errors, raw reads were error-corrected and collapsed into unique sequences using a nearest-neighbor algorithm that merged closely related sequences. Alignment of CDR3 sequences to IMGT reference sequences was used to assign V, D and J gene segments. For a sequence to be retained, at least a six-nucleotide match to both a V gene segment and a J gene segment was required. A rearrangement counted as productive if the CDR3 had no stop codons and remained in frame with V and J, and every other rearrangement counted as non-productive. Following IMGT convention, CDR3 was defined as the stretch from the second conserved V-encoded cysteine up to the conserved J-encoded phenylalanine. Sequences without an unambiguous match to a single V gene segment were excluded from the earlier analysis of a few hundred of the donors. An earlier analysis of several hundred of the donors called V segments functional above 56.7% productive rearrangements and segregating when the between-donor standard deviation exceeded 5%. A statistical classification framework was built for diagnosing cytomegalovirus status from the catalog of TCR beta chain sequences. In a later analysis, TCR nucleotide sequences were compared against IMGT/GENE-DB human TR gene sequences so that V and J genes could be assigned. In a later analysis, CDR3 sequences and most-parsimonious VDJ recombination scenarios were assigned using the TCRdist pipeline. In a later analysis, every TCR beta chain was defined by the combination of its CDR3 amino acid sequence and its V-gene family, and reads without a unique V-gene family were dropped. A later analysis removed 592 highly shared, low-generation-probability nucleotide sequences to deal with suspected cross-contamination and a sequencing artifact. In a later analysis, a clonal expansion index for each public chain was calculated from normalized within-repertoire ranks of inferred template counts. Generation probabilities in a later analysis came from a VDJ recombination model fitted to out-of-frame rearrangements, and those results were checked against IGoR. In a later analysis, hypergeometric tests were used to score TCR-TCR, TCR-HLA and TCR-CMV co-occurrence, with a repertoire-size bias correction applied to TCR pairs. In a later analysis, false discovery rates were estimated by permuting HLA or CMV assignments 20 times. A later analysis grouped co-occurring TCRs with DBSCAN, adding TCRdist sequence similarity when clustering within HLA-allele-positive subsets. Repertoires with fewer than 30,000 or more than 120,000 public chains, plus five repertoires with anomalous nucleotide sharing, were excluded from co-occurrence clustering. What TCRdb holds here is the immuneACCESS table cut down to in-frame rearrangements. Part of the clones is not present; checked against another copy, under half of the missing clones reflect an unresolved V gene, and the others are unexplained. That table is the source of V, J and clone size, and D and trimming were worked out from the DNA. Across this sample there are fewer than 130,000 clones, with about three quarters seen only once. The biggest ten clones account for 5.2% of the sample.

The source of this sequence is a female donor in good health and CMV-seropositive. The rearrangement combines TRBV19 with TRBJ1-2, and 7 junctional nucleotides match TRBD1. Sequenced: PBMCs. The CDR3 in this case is CASSNRGLDYGYTF. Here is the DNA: TGTGCCAGTAGTAACAGGGGCCTGGACTATGGCTACACCTTC. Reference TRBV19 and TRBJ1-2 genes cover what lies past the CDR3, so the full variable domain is DGGITQSPKYLFRKEGQNVTLSCEQNLNHDAMYWYRQDPGQGLRLIYYSQIVNDFQKGDIAEGYSVSREKKESFPLTVTSAQKNPTAFYLCASSNRGLDYGYTFGSGTRLTVV.